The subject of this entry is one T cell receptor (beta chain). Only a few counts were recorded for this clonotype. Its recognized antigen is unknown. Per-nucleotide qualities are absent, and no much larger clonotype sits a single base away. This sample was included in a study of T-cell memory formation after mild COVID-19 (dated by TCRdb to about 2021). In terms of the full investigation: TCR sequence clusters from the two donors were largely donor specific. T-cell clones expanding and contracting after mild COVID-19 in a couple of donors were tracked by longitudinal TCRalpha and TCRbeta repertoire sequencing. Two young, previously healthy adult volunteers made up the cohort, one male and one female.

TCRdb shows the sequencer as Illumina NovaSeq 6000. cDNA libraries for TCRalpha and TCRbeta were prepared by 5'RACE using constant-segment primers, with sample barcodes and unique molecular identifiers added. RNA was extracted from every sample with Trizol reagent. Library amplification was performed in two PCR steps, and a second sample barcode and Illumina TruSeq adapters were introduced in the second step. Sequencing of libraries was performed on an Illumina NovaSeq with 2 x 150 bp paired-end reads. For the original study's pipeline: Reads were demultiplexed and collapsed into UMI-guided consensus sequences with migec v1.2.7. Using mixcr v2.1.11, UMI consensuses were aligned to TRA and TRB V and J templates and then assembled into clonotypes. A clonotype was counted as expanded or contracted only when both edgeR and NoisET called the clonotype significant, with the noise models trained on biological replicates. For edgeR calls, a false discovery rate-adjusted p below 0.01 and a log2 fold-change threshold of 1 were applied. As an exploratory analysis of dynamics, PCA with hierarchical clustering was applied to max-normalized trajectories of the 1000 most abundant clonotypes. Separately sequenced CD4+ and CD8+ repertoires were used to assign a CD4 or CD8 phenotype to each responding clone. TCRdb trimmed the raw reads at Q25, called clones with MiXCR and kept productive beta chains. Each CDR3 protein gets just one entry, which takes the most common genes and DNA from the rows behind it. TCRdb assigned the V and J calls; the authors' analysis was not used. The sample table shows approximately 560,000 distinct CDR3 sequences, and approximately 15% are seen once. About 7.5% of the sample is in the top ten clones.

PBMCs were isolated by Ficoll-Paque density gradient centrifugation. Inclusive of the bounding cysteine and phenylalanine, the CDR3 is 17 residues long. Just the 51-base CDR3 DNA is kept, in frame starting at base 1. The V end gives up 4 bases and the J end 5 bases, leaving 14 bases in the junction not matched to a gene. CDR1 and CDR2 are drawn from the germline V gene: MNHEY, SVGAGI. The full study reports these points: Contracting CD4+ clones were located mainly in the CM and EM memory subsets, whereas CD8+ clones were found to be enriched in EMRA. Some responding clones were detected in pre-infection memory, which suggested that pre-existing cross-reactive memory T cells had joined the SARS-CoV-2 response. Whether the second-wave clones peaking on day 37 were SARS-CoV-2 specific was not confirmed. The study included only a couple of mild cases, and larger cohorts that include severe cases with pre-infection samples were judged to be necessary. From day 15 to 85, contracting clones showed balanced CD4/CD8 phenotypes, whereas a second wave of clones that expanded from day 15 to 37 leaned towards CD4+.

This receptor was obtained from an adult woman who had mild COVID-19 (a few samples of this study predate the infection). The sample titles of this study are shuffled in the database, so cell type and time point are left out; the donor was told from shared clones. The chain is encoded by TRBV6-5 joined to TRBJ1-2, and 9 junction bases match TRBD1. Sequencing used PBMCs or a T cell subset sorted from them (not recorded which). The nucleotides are TGTGCCAGCAGTTCAGGGGGGACAGGGTCGCTTGGTTATGGCTACACCTTC. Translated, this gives CASSSGGTGSLGYGYTF.